This entry describes one T cell receptor beta chain. The antigen remains undetermined. From germline, CDR1 is SGHDT and CDR2 YYEEEE. Trimming removed 4 bases from V and 8 bases from J, with 24 bases in between. The CDR3 is made up of 16 amino acids. The assay was immunoSEQ multiplex PCR, and TCRdb's table has in-frame clones only and misses some. The table shows tens of thousands of clones, with roughly nine tenths occurring only once. These data originate in a study of OX40 agonist ivuxolimab in advanced cancers. The study, taken as a whole, reports: Certain nonresponders additionally had low normalized T-cell clonal expansion. Partial responders at 0.1-3.0 mg/kg showed near-lowest clonal expansion.

This sequence originates from an adult with an advanced solid tumor such as melanoma, head and neck, liver or kidney cancer. The J gene is TRBJ1-2, the V gene TRBV5-6; maybe TRBD1 (5 bases). Sequenced material: CD4+ or CD8+ T cells sorted from blood, taken in a trial of the OX40 agonist ivuxolimab. The CDR3 DNA reads TGTGCCAGCAGCGGAACCGGGGGTCGAGGTTCGTGGGGCTACACCTTC. Its translation: CASSGTGGRGSWGYTF.